The source of this T cell receptor (beta chain) is a study of blood T cell repertoires in COVID-19. CDR3 size: 12 residues. Trimming took 4 bases from V and 8 from J, leaving 11 bases between them. Germline CDR1 reads ENHRY; CDR2 reads SYGVKD. Researchers sorted participants into cohorts using their self-reported clinical history. Method: immunoSEQ multiplex PCR; TCRdb's copy keeps in-frame clones and lacks some. The sample lists about 150,000 clones; 87% were seen once. The clonotype was recovered from a middle-aged woman who had been exposed to COVID-19. V and J are TRBV10-3 and TRBJ1-2; D not resolved. Sequencing used PBMCs or T cells enriched from blood (not recorded which). The CDR3 DNA sequence: TGTGCCATCAGTGGACGAGGTTCGGGCTACACCTTC. Translating gives CAISGRGSGYTF.